Below, 11 T cell receptor beta chains from the same sample are listed, as sequenced in a study of breast tumors, draining lymph nodes, adjacent tissues. Axillary draining lymph nodes of breast cancer patients supplied the node samples. TCRdb re-analysed the multiplex PCR reads in MiXCR, keeping a single row per CDR3 protein. The sample has under 300,000 distinct CDR3 sequences; around 34% are singletons. Sample: axillary lymph node tissue. Every receptor here comes from a female donor with breast cancer. Some clones in this sample may be carry-over from other donors' samples.

This clonotype was detected ten times or more. The rearrangement links TRBV20-1 to TRBJ1-2; TRBD1 is a possible D gene (6 bases). This CDR3 is 13 amino acids long. Germline loops: CDR1 DFQATT, CDR2 SNEGSKA (reference sequence). The germline V and J ends were trimmed by 1 base and 8 bases, with 14 bases remaining between them. DNA for the CDR3: TGCAGTGCTAGAGGCCGACCAGGGGACGGCTACACCTTC. This gives the protein CSARGRPGDGYTF.

Comments on this clonotype: The junction does not match germline at one end; this may be a read error. The V gene is TRBV15, the J gene TRBJ2-7; 9 bases are a match to TRBD1. Germline V gives CDR1 LNHNV, CDR2 YYDKDF (reference sequence). The CDR3 is 17 amino acids. The CDR3 spells CAASSSGGQGSVYEQYF. CDR3 nucleotide sequence: TGTGCCGCCAGCAGCTCAGGAGGACAGGGGTCTGTCTACGAGCAGTACTTC. The full variable domain, in which reference TRBV15 and TRBJ2-7 provide the parts outside the CDR3, is DAMVIQNPRYQVTQFGKPVTLSCSQTLNHNVMYWYQQKSSQAPKLLFHYYDKDFNNEADTPDNFQSRRPNTSFCFLDIRSPGLGDTAMYLCAASSSGGQGSVYEQYFGPGTRLTVT.

Notes on this clonotype: A single base separates this from a much larger clone, so it may be a read error. This sequence joins TRBV5-6 and TRBJ2-3; D could derive from TRBD1 or TRBD2 (6 bases each). Deletions cut 6 bases from V and 5 bases from J, with 19 bases between. Looked up from germline, CDR1 is SGHDT and CDR2 is YYEEEE. The CDR3 is 15 residues long. The chain's CDR3 is CASTPGTRGVDTQYF. The CDR3 nucleotides read TGTGCCAGCACCCCTGGGACGAGGGGGGTAGATACGCAGTATTTT.

In this sample, this clonotype turned up many times. The chain joins TRBV20-1 to TRBJ2-1; TRBD2 matches 8 bases. The CDR3 runs to 12 residues. CDR1 is DFQATT and CDR2 is SNEGSKA in the germline V gene (reference sequence). The trim removed 1 base at V and 10 bases at J, leaving 3 bases unmatched. CDR3 DNA sequence: TGCAGTGCTAGAGTAGCGGGATACGAGCAGTTCTTC. Translation gives CSARVAGYEQFF.

This clonotype was detected only a few times. Possible read error: a much larger clone is one base away. The V gene is TRBV20-1, the J gene TRBJ2-7; TRBD1 might be the D (5 bases). V shed 2 bases and J shed 6 bases, with 17 bases lying between them. CDR1 DFQATT and CDR2 SNEGSKA come from the germline V gene (reference sequence). This CDR3 spans 14 amino acids. The CDR3 loop is CSARKQVRPSEQYF. CDR3 DNA sequence: TGCAGTGCTAGAAAACAGGTTCGTCCCTCCGAGCAGTACTTC.

This clonotype occurred many times. The genes are TRBV20-1 and TRBJ2-3; D might be TRBD2 (5 bases). Germline CDR1 and CDR2: DFQATT and SNEGSKA (reference sequence). The V end was cut by 3 bases, the J end by 5 bases, with 18 bases between. The CDR3 is made up of 15 amino acids. The CDR3: CSASGVASEGDTQYF. CDR3 DNA sequence: TGCAGTGCTAGCGGGGTTGCATCTGAAGGAGATACGCAGTATTTT.

A note on this clonotype: Being one base from a much bigger clone, this may be a read error. The chain recombines TRBV9 with TRBJ2-3; 11 nucleotides match TRBD2. CDR1 SGDLS and CDR2 YYNGEE come from the germline V gene. This CDR3 is built from 15 residues. The CDR3 loop reads CTSSVTGTSGYTQYF. In nucleotides, the CDR3 is TGTACCAGCAGCGTAACCGGGACTAGCGGTTATACGCAGTATTTT.

There are many counts of this clonotype. The chain joins TRBV15 to TRBJ2-7, with D tentatively TRBD1 (6 bases). This CDR3 has 14 amino acids. The germline CDR1 and CDR2 sequences are LNHNV and YYDKDF (reference sequence). V was cut by 0 bases and J by 0 bases, with 6 bases left in between. The DNA of the CDR3 is TGTGCCACCAGCAGAGAACAGGGCTCCTACGAGCAGTACTTC. Translation gives CATSREQGSYEQYF.

This chain's CDR3 is CASSQEGPRAGVSIQYF. Here the CDR3 DNA reads TGCGCCAGCAGCCAAGAGGGTCCGAGGGCAGGGGTGAGCATTCAGTACTTC. The genes are TRBV4-3 and TRBJ2-4; possible D gene TRBD1, 6 bases. The V end was cut by 0 bases, the J end by 9 bases, with 21 bases between. The germline V gene encodes CDR1 LGHNA and CDR2 YSLEER. The CDR3 extends over 17 amino acids.

This clonotype was picked up many times. The chain carries TRBV24-1 and TRBJ2-3; TRBD2 matches 12 bases. Per the germline V gene, CDR1 is KGHDR and CDR2 is SFDVKD. The J segment lost 4 bases and the V segment lost 3 bases, leaving 19 bases of the junction unmatched. The CDR3 spans 21 residues. The DNA for the CDR3 is TGTGCCACCAGTGATATCCCTAGCGGGAGGGGATACGACCCGGGGGCAGATACGCAGTATTTT. Its protein product is CATSDIPSGRGYDPGADTQYF.

This chain connects TRBV6-4 to TRBJ1-1; D gene ambiguous. Trimming removed 4 bases from V and 1 base from J, with 10 bases in between. The CDR3 extends over 14 amino acids. Per the germline V gene, CDR1 is MRHNA and CDR2 is SNTAGT. The CDR3 loop is CASSVQRENTEAFF. The CDR3 coding sequence is TGTGCCAGCAGTGTCCAGCGGGAGAACACTGAAGCTTTCTTT.